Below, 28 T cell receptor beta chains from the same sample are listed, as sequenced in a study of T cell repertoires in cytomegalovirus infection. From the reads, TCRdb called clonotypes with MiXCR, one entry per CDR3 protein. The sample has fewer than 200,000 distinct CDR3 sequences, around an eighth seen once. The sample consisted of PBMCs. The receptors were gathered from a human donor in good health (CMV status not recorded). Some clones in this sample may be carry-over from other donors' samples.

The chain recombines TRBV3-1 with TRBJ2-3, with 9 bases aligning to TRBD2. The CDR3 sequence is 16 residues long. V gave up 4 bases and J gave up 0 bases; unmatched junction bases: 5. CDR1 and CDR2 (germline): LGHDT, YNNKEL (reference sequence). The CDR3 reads CASSPRLADSTDTQYF. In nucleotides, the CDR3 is TGTGCCAGCAGCCCACGACTAGCGGATAGCACAGATACGCAGTATTTT.

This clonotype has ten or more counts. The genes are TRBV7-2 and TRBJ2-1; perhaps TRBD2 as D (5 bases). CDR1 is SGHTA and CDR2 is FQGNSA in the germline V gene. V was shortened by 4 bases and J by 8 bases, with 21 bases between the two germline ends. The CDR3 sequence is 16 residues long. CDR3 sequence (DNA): TGTGCCAGCAGCTCCCCCGGGGTAAGGGTCGTGGATGAGCAGTTCTTC. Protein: CASSSPGVRVVDEQFF.

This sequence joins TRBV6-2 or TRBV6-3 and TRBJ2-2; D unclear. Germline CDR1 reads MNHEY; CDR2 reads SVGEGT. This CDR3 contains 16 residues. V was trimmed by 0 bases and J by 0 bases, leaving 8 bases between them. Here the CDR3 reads CASSYSETSNTGELFF. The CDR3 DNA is TGTGCCAGCAGTTACTCGGAGACCTCGAACACCGGGGAGCTGTTTTTT.

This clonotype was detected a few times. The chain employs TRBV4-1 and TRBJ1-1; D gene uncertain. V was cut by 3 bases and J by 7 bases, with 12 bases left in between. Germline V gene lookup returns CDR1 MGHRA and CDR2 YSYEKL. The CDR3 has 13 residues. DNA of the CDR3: TGCGCCAGCAGCCATCTCGGAAGGAATGAAGCTTTCTTT. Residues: CASSHLGRNEAFF.

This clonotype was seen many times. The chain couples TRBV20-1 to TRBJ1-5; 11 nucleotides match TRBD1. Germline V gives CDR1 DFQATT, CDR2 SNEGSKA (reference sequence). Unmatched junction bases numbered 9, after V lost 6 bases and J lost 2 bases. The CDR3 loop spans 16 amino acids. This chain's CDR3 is CSAGQGADVGNQPQHF. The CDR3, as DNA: TGCAGTGCAGGACAGGGGGCTGACGTGGGCAATCAGCCCCAGCATTTT.

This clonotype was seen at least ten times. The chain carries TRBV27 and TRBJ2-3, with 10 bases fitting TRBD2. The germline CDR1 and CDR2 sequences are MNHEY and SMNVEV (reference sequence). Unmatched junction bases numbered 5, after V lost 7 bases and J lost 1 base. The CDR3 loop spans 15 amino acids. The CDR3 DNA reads TGTGCCAGCACCAAAACTAGCGGGGGCACAGATACGCAGTATTTT. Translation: CASTKTSGGTDTQYF.

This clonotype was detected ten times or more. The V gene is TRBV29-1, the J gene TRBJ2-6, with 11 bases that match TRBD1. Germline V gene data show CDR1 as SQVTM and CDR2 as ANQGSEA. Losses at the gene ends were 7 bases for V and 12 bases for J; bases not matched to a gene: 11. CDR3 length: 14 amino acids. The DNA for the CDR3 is TGCAGCGCCGCGGACAGGGGGCTGCCCCTCGTCCTGACTTTC. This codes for CSAADRGLPLVLTF.

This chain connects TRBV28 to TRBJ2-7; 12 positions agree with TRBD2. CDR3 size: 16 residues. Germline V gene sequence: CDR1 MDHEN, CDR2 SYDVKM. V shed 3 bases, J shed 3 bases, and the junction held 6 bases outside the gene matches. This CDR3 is CASSFSGLAGNYEQYF. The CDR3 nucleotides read TGTGCCAGCAGTTTTAGCGGACTAGCGGGGAACTACGAGCAGTACTTC.

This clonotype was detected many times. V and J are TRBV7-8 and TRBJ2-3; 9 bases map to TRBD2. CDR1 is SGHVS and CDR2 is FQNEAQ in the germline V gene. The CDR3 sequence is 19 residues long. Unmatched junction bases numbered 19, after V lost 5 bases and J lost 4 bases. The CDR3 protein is CASSHSSGTPRLRSDTQYF. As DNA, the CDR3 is TGTGCCAGCAGCCATTCTAGCGGGACGCCGAGACTAAGATCAGATACGCAGTATTTT.

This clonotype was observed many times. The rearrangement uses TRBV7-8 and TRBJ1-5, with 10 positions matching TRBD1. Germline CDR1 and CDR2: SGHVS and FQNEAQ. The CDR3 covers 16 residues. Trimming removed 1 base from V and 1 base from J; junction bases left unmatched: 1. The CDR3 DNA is TGTGCCAGCAGCTTAGGGACAGGGGGGAGCAATCAGCCCCAGCATTTT. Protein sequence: CASSLGTGGSNQPQHF.

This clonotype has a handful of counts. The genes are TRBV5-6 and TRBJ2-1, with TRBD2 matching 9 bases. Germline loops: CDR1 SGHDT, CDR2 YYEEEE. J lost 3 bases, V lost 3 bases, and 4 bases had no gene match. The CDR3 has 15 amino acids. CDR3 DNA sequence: TGTGCCAGCAGCTCGGCGGGGGGGGGCTACAATGAGCAGTTCTTC. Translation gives CASSSAGGGYNEQFF.

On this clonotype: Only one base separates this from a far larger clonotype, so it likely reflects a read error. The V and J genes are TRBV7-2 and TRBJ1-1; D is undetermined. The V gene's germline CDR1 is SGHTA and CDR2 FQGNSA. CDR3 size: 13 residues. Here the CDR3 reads CASSLVLNTEAIF. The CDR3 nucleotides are TGTGCCAGCAGCTTAGTATTGAACACTGAAGCTATCTTT.

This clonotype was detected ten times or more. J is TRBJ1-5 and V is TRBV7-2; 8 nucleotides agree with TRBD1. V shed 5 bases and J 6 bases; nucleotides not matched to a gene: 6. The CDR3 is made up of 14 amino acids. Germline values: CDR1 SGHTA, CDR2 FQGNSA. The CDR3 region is CASSNRQGSQPQHF. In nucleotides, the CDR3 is TGTGCCAGCAGCAATCGACAGGGGTCTCAGCCCCAGCATTTT.

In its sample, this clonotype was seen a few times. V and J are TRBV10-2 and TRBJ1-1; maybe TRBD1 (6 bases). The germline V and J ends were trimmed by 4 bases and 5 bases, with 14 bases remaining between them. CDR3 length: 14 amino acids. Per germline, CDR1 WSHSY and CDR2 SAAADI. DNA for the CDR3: TGCGCCAGCAGTGTCGGGGGGCCTGGGACTGAAGCTTTCTTT. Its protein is CASSVGGPGTEAFF.

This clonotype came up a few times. In DNA form, the CDR3 reads TGTGCCAGCTCACCCTCCGATAAGGGGGCGTCCACAGATACGCAGTATTTT. This gives the protein CASSPSDKGASTDTQYF. The chain recombines TRBV18 with TRBJ2-3, with 7 bases lining up with TRBD1. Germline CDR1 is KGHSH and CDR2 is LQKENI. This CDR3 is 17 amino acids long. The junction had 11 bases not matched to a gene; V was cut back by 3 bases and J by 2 bases.

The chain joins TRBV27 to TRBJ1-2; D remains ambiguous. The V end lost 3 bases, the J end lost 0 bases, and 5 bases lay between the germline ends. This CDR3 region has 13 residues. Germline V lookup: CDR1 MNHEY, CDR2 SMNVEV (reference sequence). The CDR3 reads CASSLRPNYGYTF. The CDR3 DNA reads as TGTGCCAGCAGTTTGAGACCTAACTATGGCTACACCTTC.

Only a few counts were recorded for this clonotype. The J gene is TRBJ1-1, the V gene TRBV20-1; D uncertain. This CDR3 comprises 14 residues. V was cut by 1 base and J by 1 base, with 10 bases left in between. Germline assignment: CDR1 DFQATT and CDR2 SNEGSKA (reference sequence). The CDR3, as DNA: TGCAGTGCTAGAGGGCTTCTGGGGAACACTGAAGCTTTCTTT. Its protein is CSARGLLGNTEAFF.

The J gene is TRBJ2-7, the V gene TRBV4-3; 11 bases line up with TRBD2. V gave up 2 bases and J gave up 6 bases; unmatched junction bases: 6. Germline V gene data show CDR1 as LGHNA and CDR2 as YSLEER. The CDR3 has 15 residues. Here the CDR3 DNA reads TGCGCCAGCAGCCAACTAACTAGCGGGAGTGGCGAGCAGTACTTC. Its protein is CASSQLTSGSGEQYF.

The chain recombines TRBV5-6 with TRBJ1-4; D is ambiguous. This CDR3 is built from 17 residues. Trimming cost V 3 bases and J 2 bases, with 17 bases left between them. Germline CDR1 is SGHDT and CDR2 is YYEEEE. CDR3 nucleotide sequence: TGTGCCAGCAGCTCCGGCCTTACGGGGAAGACTAATGAAAAACTGTTTTTT. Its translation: CASSSGLTGKTNEKLFF.

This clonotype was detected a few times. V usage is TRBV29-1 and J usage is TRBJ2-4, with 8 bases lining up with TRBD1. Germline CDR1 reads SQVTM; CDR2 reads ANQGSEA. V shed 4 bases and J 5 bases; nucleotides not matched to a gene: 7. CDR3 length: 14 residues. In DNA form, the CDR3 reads TGCAGCGTTGCAATCAGACAGGGGCAAAACATTCAGTACTTC. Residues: CSVAIRQGQNIQYF.

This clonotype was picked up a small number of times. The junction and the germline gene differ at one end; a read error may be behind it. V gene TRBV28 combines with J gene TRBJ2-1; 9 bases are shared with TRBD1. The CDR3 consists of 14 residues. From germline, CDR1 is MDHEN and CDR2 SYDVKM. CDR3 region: CASSLRLDRGTPIF. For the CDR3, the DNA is TGTGCCAGCAGTTTACGTCTGGACAGGGGAACTCCGATCTTC.

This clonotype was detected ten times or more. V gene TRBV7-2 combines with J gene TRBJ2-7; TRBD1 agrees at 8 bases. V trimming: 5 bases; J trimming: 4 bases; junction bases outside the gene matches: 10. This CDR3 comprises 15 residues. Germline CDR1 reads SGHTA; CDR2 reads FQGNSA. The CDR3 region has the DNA TGTGCCAGCAGCGGACAGGGATCTGGTGCTTACGAGCAGTACTTC. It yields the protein CASSGQGSGAYEQYF.

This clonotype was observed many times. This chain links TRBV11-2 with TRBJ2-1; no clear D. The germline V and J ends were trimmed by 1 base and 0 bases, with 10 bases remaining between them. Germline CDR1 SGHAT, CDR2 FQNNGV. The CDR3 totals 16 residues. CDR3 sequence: CASSLAPDSSYNEQFF. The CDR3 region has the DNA TGTGCCAGCAGCTTAGCCCCTGATAGCTCCTACAATGAGCAGTTCTTC. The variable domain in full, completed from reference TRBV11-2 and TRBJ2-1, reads EAGVAQSPRYKIIEKRQSVAFWCNPISGHATLYWYQQILGQGPKLLIQFQNNGVVDDSQLPKDRFSAERLKGVDSTLKIQPAKLEDSAVYLCASSLAPDSSYNEQFFGPGTRLTVL.

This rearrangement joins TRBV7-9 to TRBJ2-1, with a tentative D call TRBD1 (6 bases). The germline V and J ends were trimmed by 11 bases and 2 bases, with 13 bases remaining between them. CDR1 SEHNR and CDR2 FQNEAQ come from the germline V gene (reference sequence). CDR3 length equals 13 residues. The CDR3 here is CAQLWGPYNEQFF. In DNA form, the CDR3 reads TGTGCCCAGCTTTGGGGGCCCTACAATGAGCAGTTCTTC.

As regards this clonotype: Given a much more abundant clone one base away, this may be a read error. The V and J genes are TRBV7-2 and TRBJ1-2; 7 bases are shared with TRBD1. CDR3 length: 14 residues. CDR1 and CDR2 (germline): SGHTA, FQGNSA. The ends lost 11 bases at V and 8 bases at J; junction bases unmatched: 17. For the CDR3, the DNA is TGTGCCGGCGCCACGGGGACAGCCTTAGGGGGCTACACCTTC. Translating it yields CAGATGTALGGYTF.

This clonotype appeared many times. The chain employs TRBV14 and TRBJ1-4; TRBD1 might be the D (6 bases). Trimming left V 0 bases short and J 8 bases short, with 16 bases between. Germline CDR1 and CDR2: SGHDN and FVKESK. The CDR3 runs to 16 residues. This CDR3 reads CASSQDGGGREEKLFF. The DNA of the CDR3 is TGTGCCAGCAGCCAAGATGGTGGGGGGCGAGAAGAAAAACTGTTTTTT.

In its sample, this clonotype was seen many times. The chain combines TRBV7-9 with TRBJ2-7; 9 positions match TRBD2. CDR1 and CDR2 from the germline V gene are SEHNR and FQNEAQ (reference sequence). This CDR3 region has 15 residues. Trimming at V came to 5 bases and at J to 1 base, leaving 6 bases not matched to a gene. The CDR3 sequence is CASSLGGLASYEQYF. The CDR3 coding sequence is TGTGCCAGCAGCCTTGGAGGACTAGCGTCCTACGAGCAGTACTTC.

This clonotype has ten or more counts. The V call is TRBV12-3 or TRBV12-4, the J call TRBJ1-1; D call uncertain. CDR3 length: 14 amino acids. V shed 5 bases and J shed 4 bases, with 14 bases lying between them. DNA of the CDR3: TGTGCCAGCAGTCTTGCCGGTGGCGGCACTGAAGCTTTCTTT. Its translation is CASSLAGGGTEAFF.